These 2 T cell receptor beta chains were all obtained from the same sample, sequenced in a study of T cell changes during pregnancy in multiple sclerosis. TCRdb's table, derived via immunoSEQ multiplex PCR, lists solely in-frame clones and lacks some. The profile shows some 59,000 clones, around 90% of them singletons. This sample comprised peripheral blood, obtained in the third trimester of pregnancy. These receptor sequences come from a female donor in good health, enrolled as a control in a pregnancy study.

The chain uses TRBV7-7 and TRBJ2-3, with 9 bases aligning to TRBD2. The V and J ends lost 2 bases and 4 bases, in that order; junction bases with no gene match: 1. This CDR3 contains 14 residues. Germline V gives CDR1 SSHAT, CDR2 FNYEAQ (reference sequence). CDR3 protein: CASSLRLAADTQYF. The CDR3 DNA reads as TGTGCCAGCAGCTTAAGACTAGCGGCAGATACGCAGTATTTT.

The rearrangement uses TRBV9 and TRBJ2-1; D may be TRBD2 (5 bases). V lost 4 bases and J 0 bases, leaving 11 bases between the germline ends. This CDR3 has 15 residues. Germline CDR1 SGDLS, CDR2 YYNGEE. The CDR3 nucleotides are TGTGCCAGCAGCCCACTAGGGAGCTCCTACAATGAGCAGTTCTTC. This encodes CASSPLGSSYNEQFF.